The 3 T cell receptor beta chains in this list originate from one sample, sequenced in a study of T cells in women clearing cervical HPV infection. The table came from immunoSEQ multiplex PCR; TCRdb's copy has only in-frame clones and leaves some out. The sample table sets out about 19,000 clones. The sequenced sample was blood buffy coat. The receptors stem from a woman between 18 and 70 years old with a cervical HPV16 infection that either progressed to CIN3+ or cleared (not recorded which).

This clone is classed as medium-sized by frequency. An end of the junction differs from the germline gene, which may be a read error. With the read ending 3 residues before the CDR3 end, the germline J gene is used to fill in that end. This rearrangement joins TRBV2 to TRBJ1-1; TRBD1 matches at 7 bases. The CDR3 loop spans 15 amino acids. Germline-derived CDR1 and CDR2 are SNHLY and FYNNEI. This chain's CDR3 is CASTEPGQLNTEAFF. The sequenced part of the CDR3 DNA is TGTGCCAGCACTGAACCGGGACAGCTGAACACTGAA.

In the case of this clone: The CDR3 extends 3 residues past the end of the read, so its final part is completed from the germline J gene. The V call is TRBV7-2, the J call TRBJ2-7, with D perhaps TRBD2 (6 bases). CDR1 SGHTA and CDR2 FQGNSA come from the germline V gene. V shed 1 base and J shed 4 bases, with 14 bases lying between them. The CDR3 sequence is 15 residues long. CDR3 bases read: TGTGCCAGCAGCTTAGGTCTAGCGTTCGGGTACGAG. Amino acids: CASSLGLAFGYE. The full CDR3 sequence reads CASSLGLAFGYEQYF. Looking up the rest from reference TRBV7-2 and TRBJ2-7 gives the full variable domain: GAGVSQSPSNKVTEKGKDVELRCDPISGHTALYWYRQSLGQGLEFLIYFQGNSAPDKSGLPSDRFSAERTGGSVSTLTIQRTQQEDSAVYLCASSLGLAFGYEQYFGPGTRLTVT.

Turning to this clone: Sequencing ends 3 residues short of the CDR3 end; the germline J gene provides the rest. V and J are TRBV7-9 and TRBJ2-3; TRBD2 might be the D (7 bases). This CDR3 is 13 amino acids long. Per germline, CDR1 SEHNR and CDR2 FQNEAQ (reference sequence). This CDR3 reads CASSLSGGRAQYF. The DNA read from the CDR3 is TGTGCCAGCAGCTTATCCGGGGGGCGCGCG.